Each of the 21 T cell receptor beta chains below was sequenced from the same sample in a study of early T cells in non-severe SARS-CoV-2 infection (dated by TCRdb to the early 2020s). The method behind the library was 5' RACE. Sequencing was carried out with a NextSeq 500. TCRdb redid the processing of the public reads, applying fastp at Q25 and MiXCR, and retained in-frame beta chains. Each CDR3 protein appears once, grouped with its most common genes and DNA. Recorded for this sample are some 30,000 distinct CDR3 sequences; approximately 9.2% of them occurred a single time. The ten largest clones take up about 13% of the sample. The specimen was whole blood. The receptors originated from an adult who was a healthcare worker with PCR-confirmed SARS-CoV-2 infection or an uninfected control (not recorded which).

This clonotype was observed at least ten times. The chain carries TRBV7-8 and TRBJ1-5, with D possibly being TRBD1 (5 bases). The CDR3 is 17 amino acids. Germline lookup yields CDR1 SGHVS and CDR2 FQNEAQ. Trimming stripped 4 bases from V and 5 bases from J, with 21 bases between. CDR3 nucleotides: TGTGCCAGCAGCTCCCAAACCGGGACGGGAACCTATCAGCCCCAGCATTTT. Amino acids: CASSSQTGTGTYQPQHF. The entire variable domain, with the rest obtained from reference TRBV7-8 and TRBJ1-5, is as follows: GAGVSQSPRYKVAKRGQDVALRCDPISGHVSLFWYQQALGQGPEFLTYFQNEAQLDKSGLPSDRFFAERPEGSVSTLKIQRTQQEDSAVYLCASSSQTGTGTYQPQHFGDGTRLSIL.

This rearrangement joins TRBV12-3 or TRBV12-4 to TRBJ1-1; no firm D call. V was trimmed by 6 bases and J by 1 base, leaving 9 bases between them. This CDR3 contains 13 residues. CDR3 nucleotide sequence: TGTGCCAGCAGCGCCGGACGGAACACTGAAGCTTTCTTT. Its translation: CASSAGRNTEAFF.

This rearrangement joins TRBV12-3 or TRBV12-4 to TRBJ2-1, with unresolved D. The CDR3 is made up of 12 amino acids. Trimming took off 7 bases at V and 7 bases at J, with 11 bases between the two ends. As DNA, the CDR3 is TGTGCCAGCACTTCCTCGGGTAATGAGCAGTTCTTC. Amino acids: CASTSSGNEQFF.

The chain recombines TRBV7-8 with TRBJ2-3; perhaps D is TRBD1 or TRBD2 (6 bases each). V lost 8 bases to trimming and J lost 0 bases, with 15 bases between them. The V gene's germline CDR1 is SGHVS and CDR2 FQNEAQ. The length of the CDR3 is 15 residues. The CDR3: CASGPGGPSTDTQYF. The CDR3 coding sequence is TGTGCCAGCGGGCCTGGGGGGCCCAGCACAGATACGCAGTATTTT. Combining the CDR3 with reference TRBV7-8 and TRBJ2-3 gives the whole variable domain GAGVSQSPRYKVAKRGQDVALRCDPISGHVSLFWYQQALGQGPEFLTYFQNEAQLDKSGLPSDRFFAERPEGSVSTLKIQRTQQEDSAVYLCASGPGGPSTDTQYFGPGTRLTVL.

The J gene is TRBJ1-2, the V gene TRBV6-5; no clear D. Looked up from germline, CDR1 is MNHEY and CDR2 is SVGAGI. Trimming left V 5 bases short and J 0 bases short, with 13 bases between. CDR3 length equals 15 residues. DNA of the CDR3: TGTGCCAGCAGTCTACGAAGAACTACTAACTATGGCTACACCTTC. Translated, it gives CASSLRRTTNYGYTF.

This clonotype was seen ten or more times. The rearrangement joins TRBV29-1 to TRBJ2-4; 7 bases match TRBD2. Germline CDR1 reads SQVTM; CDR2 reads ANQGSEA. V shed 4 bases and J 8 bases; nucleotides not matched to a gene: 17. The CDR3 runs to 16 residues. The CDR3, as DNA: TGCAGCGTTGTTGGGCAGCGGGGCTTGGGGACTGACATTCAGTACTTC. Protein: CSVVGQRGLGTDIQYF.

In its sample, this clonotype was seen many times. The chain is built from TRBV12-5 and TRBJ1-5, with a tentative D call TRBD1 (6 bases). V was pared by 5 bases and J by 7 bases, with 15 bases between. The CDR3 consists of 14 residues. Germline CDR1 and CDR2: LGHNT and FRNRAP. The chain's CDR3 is CASGLTGGWQPQHF. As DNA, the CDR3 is TGTGCTAGTGGTCTTACGGGGGGCTGGCAGCCCCAGCATTTT.

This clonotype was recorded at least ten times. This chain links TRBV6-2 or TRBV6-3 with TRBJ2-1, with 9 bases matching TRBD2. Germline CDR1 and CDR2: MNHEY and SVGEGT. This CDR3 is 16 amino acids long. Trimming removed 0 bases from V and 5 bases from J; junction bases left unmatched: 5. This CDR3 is CASSYSSGGTNNEQFF. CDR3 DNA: TGTGCCAGCAGTTACTCTAGCGGGGGAACCAACAATGAGCAGTTCTTC.

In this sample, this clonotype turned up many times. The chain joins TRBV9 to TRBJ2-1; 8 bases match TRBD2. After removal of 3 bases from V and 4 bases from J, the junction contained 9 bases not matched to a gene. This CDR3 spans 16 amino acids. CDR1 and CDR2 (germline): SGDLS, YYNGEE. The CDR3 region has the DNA TGTGCCAGCAGCGGATCCGGGAGGGGGGATTACAATGAGCAGTTCTTC. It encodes CASSGSGRGDYNEQFF.

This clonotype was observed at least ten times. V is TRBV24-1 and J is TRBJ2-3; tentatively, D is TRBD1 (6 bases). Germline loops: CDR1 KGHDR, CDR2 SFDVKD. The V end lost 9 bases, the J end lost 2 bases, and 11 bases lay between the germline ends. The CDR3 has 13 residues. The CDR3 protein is CATQAGVTDTQYF. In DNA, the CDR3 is TGTGCCACCCAGGCAGGGGTCACAGATACGCAGTATTTT.

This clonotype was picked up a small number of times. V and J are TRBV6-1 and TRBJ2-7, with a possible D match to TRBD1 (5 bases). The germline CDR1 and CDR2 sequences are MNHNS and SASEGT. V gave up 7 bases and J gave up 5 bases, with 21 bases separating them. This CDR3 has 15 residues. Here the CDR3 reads CASILQVSPLDEQYF. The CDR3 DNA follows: TGTGCCAGCATCCTACAGGTGTCCCCCTTGGACGAGCAGTACTTC.

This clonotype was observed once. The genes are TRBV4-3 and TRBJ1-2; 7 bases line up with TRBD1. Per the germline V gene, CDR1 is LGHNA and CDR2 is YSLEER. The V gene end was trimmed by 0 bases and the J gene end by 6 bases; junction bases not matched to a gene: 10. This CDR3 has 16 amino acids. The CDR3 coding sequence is TGCGCCAGCAGCCAAGAACCTCCTCTCGACAGGGATGGCTACACCTTC. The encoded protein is CASSQEPPLDRDGYTF.

The CDR3 DNA reads as TGTGCCAGCAGCGCTACCTCCAGGGGCGACCCTTGGGAGCAGTACTTC. It codes for CASSATSRGDPWEQYF. V is TRBV9 and J is TRBJ2-7; a weak D match, TRBD1 (6 bases). Germline V gene data show CDR1 as SGDLS and CDR2 as YYNGEE. The CDR3 spans 16 residues. Trimming took off 3 bases at V and 7 bases at J, with 23 bases between the two ends.

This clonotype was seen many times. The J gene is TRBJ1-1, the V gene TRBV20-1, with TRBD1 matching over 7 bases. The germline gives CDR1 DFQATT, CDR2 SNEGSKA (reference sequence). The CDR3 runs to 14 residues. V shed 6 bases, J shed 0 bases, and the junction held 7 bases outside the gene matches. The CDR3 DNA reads TGCAGTGCCGACCGGGACAGACTGAACACTGAAGCTTTCTTT. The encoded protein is CSADRDRLNTEAFF.

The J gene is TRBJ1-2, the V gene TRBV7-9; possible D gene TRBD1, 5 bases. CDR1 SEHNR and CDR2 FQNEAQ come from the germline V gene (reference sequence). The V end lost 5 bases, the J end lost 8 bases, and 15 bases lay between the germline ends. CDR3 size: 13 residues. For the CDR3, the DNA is TGTGCCAGCAGCCCCGACAGCGCCATAGGCTACACCTTC. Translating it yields CASSPDSAIGYTF.

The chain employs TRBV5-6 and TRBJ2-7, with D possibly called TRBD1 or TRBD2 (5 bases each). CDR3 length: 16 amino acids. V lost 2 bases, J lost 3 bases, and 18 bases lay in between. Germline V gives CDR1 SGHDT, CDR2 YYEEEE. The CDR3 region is CASSLRSSGTVYEQYF. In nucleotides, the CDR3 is TGTGCCAGCAGCTTAAGAAGTTCTGGGACCGTCTACGAGCAGTACTTC. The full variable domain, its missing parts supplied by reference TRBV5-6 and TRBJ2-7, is DAGVTQSPTHLIKTRGQQVTLRCSPKSGHDTVSWYQQALGQGPQFIFQYYEEEERQRGNFPDRFSGHQFPNYSSELNVNALLLGDSALYLCASSLRSSGTVYEQYFGPGTRLTVT.

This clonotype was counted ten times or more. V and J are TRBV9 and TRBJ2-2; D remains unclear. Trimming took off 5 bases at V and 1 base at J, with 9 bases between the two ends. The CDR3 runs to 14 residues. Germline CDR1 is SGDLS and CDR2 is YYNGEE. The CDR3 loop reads CASRESENTGELFF. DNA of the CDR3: TGTGCCAGCAGAGAATCAGAGAACACCGGGGAGCTGTTTTTT.

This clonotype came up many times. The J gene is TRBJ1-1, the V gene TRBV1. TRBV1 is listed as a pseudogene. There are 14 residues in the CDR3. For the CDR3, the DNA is TGCACCAGCAGCCAATGCCGGTCGGAGGCGGGAGCTTTCTTT. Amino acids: CTSSQCRSEAGAFF.

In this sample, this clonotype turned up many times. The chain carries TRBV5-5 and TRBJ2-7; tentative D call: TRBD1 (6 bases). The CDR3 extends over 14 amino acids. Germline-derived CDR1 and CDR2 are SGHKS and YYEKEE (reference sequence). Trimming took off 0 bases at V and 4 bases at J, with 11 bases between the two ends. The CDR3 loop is CASSLVGHEYEQYF. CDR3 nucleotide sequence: TGTGCCAGCAGCTTGGTGGGACACGAGTACGAGCAGTACTTC. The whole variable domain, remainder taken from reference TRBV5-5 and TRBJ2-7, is DAGVTQSPTHLIKTRGQQVTLRCSPISGHKSVSWYQQVLGQGPQFIFQYYEKEERGRGNFPDRFSARQFPNYSSELNVNALLLGDSALYLCASSLVGHEYEQYFGPGTRLTVT.

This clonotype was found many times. CDR3: CATQSGQGAVGTEAFF. The CDR3 DNA follows: TGTGCCACCCAAAGCGGACAGGGGGCAGTTGGTACTGAAGCTTTCTTT. The V call is TRBV10-3, the J call TRBJ1-1; the match to TRBD1 covers 11 bases. The germline CDR1 and CDR2 sequences are ENHRY and SYGVKD. The CDR3 is 16 amino acids. J lost 5 bases, V lost 10 bases, and 15 bases had no gene match.

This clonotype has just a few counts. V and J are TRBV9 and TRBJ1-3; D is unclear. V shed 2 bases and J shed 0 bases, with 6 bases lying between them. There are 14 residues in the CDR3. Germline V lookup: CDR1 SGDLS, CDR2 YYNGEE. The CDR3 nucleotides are TGTGCCAGCAGCGTGGGCAACTCTGGAAACACCATATATTTT. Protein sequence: CASSVGNSGNTIYF.